This T cell receptor beta chain was recovered during a study of CXCR3-negative and CXCR3-positive naive CD8 T cells. Study summary: Per library, roughly 1.6 +/- 0.3 million reads; 130 million to 150 million TRB reads overall.

UMI-labeled TRB cDNA libraries were prepared by 5' RACE. Using the 5' RACE reads, TCRdb records one entry per CDR3 protein without DNA. Recorded for this sample: around 140,000 distinct CDR3 sequences. The clonotype originates from a human donor in good health. Some clones in this sample may be carry-over from other donors' samples. Sequencing was performed on naive CXCR3- CD8+ T cells from blood. Regarding subset: CD45RO-CCR7+CD27+CD95- naive CD8+ T cells lacking CXCR3 (TNR3-).

The CDR3 region is CASSPNRGGGEKLFF. This rearrangement joins TRBV6-5 to TRBJ1-4. Germline loops: CDR1 MNHEY, CDR2 SVGAGI. This CDR3 contains 15 residues.